This T cell receptor (beta chain) was sequenced in a study of response to subunit inactivated influenza vaccine. Study-wide points: Each seasonal influenza vaccination, the authors suggested, recruits few new T cells.

MiXCR was run by TCRdb on the RT-PCR reads, yielding one entry per CDR3 protein. In the table there are a few hundred thousand distinct CDR3 sequences, around 15% of which are singletons. Concerning this clonotype: Its antigen is currently unknown.

V shed 0 bases and J shed 3 bases, with 9 bases lying between them. Germline CDR1 LNHNV, CDR2 YYDKDF (reference sequence). The CDR3 is 15 amino acids. V usage is TRBV15 and J usage is TRBJ2-1; D remains ambiguous. This receptor was taken from a man aged 45-60 years who received an inactivated influenza vaccine. The input for sequencing was PBMCs from blood, taken less than 13 days after vaccination. The CDR3 sequence is CATSRDRSYYNEQFF. The CDR3 coding sequence is TGTGCCACCAGCAGAGATCGGAGCTACTACAATGAGCAGTTCTTC.